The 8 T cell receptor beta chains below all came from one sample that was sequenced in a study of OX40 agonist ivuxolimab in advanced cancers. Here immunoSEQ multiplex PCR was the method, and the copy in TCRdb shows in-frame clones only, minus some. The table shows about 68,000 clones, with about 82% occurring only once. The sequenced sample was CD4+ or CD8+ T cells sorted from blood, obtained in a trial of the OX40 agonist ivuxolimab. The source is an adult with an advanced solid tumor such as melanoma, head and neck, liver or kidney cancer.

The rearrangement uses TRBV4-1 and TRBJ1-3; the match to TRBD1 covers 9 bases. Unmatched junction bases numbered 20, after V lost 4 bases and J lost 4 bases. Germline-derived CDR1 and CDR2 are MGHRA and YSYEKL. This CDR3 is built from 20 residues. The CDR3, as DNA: TGCGCCAGCAGCCGATCGATGACAGGGGGATTAATCTCCACAGGAAACACCATATATTTT. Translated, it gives CASSRSMTGGLISTGNTIYF.

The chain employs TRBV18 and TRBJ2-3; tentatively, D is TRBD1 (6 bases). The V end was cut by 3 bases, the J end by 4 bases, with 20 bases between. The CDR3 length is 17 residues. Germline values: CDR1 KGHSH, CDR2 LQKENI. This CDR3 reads CASSPRPSEGVADTQYF. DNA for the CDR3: TGTGCCAGCTCACCCAGACCCAGCGAGGGGGTTGCAGATACGCAGTATTTT.

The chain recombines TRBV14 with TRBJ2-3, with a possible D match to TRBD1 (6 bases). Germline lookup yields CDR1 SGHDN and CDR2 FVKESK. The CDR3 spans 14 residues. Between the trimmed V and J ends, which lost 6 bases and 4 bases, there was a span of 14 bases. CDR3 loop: CASSPLTGSDTQYF. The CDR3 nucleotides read TGTGCCAGCAGTCCGCTGACAGGTTCAGATACGCAGTATTTT.

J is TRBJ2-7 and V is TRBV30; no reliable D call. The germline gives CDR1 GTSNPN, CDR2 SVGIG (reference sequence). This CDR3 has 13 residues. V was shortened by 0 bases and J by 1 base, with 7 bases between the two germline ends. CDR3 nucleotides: TGTGCCTGGAGTGTACAAGATTCCTACGAGCAGTACTTC. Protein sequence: CAWSVQDSYEQYF.

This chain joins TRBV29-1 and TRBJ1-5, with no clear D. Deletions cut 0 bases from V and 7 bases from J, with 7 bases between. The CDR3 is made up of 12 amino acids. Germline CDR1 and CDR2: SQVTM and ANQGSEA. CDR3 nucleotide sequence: TGCAGCGTTGAAGATTGGGGACAGCCCCAGCATTTT. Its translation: CSVEDWGQPQHF.

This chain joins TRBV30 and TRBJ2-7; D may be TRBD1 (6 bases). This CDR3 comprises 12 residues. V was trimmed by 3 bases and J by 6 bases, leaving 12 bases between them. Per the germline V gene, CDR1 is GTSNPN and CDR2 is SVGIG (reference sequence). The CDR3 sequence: CAWRLTGGEQYF. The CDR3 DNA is TGTGCCTGGAGGTTGACAGGAGGCGAGCAGTACTTC.

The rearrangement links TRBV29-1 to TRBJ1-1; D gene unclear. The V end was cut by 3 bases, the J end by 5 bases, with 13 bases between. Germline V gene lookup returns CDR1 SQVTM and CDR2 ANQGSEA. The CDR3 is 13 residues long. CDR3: CSVDTQLGTEAFF. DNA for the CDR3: TGCAGCGTTGACACCCAGCTGGGGACTGAAGCTTTCTTT.

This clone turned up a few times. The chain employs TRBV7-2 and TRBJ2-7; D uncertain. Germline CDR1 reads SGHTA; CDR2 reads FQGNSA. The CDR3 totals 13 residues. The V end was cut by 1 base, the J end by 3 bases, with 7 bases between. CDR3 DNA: TGTGCCAGCAGCTTAGGGACCTACTACGAGCAGTACTTC. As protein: CASSLGTYYEQYF.